This is a list of T cell receptor beta chains from one sample in a study of blood T cell repertoires in COVID-19. Generated by immunoSEQ multiplex PCR, the TCRdb table keeps only in-frame clones and is missing some. Of hundreds of thousands of clones listed, around 87% are singletons. The sequenced sample consisted of peripheral blood. These TCRs come from a woman in her thirties or forties with COVID-19, enrolled during active disease. The CDR3 runs from the conserved cysteine through the conserved F or W. Each record gives: CDR3 protein, CDR3 DNA, J gene, V gene, D gene, clone size. A D gene is named only where the DNA matches it firmly. Rows give clone size only sometimes, using once, few, many, or a class for an expanded clone.

CAWQAFYGYTF,TGTGCCTGGCAGGCCTTCTATGGCTACACCTTC,TRBJ1-2,TRBV30,NA,NA
CASSPSDSNEKLFF,TGTGCCAGCAGCCCGAGCGACAGTAATGAAAAACTGTTTTTT,TRBJ1-4,TRBV28,NA,NA
CASSLSGQLAGAFF,TGTGCCAGCTCACTATCGGGACAGCTCGCTGGAGCTTTCTTT,TRBJ1-1,TRBV18,TRBD1,NA
CASSLPGARQYF,TGTGCCAGCAGCTTACCAGGGGCTCGGCAGTACTTC,TRBJ2-4,TRBV28,NA,NA
CASSRTADTIYF,TGTGCCAGTAGTAGGACAGCTGACACCATATATTTT,TRBJ1-3,TRBV19,NA,NA
CASSTGQGADGANVLTF,TGTGCCAGCAGCACAGGACAGGGGGCGGATGGGGCCAACGTCCTGACTTTC,TRBJ2-6,TRBV11-3,TRBD1,once
CASLAEPLLTYNSPLHF,TGTGCCAGCCTCGCGGAACCCCTTCTAACCTATAATTCACCCCTCCACTTT,TRBJ1-6,TRBV2,NA,NA
CASTFEGRDYEQYF,TGTGCCAGCACCTTCGAGGGTAGGGACTACGAGCAGTACTTC,TRBJ2-7,TRBV28,NA,NA
CASSKEIIGPSGTYQETQYF,TGTGCCAGCAGCAAAGAGATTATAGGTCCTAGCGGGACGTACCAAGAGACCCAGTACTTC,TRBJ2-5,TRBV21-1,NA,NA
CASSLPTGGGTGELFF,TGTGCCAGCAGCCTTCCGACAGGGGGCGGTACCGGGGAGCTGTTTTTT,TRBJ2-2,TRBV11-1,TRBD1,NA
CASSEAYRGFYNEQFF,TGTGCCAGCAGTGAAGCCTACAGGGGATTCTACAATGAGCAGTTCTTC,TRBJ2-1,TRBV6-1,TRBD1,NA
CASSELAGVPDTQYF,TGTGCCAGCAGTGAACTAGCGGGAGTGCCAGATACGCAGTATTTT,TRBJ2-3,TRBV6-4,TRBD2,few
CAISESGQGAGSPLHF,TGTGCCATCAGTGAATCAGGACAGGGGGCAGGTTCACCCCTCCACTTT,TRBJ1-6,TRBV10-3,TRBD1,NA
CASSFGGMSTDTQYF,TGTGCCAGCAGTTTCGGCGGGATGAGCACAGATACGCAGTATTTT,TRBJ2-3,TRBV27,NA,NA
CASSQELGTGTYEQYF,TGCGCCAGCAGCCAAGAACTCGGGACAGGGACCTACGAGCAGTACTTC,TRBJ2-7,TRBV4-3,TRBD1,few
CASSPRLARDNEQFF,TGTGCCAGCAGCCCGCGGCTAGCCCGAGACAATGAGCAGTTCTTC,TRBJ2-1,TRBV4-2,NA,NA
CASSLRKGLAGGDEQFF,TGTGCCAGCAGCCTTCGTAAGGGACTAGCGGGAGGAGATGAGCAGTTCTTC,TRBJ2-1,TRBV14,TRBD2,NA
CASSLWTSGRFSYNEQFF,TGTGCCAGCAGCTTATGGACTAGCGGGAGGTTCTCCTACAATGAGCAGTTCTTC,TRBJ2-1,TRBV7-2,TRBD2,NA
CASSFGPTNEKLFF,TGTGCCAGCAGCTTCGGTCCAACTAATGAAAAACTGTTTTTT,TRBJ1-4,TRBV7-2,NA,NA
CASSQGTGGTDTQYF,TGTGCCAGCAGCCAAGGGACAGGGGGCACAGATACGCAGTATTTT,TRBJ2-3,TRBV25-1,TRBD1,NA
CASSNLGGAEGYTF,TGTGCCAGCAGCAATCTTGGGGGGGCTGAGGGCTACACCTTC,TRBJ1-2,TRBV7-2,NA,NA
CASSIDRTLRGTEAFF,TGTGCCAGTAGTATAGATAGAACCCTCAGGGGCACTGAAGCTTTCTTT,TRBJ1-1,TRBV19,NA,NA
CASSLALAGPSTDTQYF,TGCGCCAGCAGCTTGGCGCTAGCGGGCCCTAGCACAGATACGCAGTATTTT,TRBJ2-3,TRBV5-1,TRBD2,once
CASSLEGAHNSPLHF,TGTGCCAGCAGTTTAGAGGGGGCCCATAATTCACCCCTCCACTTT,TRBJ1-6,TRBV27,TRBD1,once
CASRLAGASYEQYF,TGTGCCAGCAGACTAGCGGGGGCCTCCTACGAGCAGTACTTC,TRBJ2-7,TRBV27,TRBD2,NA
CASSVKGVGNTIYF,TGTGCCAGCAGCGTCAAAGGGGTCGGAAACACCATATATTTT,TRBJ1-3,TRBV9,NA,NA
CASSIRGGAYNEQFF,TGTGCCAGCAGCATCCGCGGGGGGGCCTACAATGAGCAGTTCTTC,TRBJ2-1,TRBV9,TRBD2,NA
CASSPTSGGYNEQFF,TGTGCCAGCAGCCCCACTAGCGGGGGGTACAATGAGCAGTTCTTC,TRBJ2-1,TRBV6-5,TRBD2,NA
CASSLVGQGPSYEQYF,TGTGCCAGCAGCTTAGTAGGACAGGGGCCTTCCTACGAGCAGTACTTC,TRBJ2-7,TRBV7-9,TRBD1,NA
CASLPQAFDSYEQYF,TGTGCCAGCCTACCCCAAGCCTTTGACTCCTACGAGCAGTACTTC,TRBJ2-7,TRBV27,NA,NA
CASSLNVMREKLFF,TGTGCCAGCAGCTTAAACGTAATGAGAGAAAAACTGTTTTTT,TRBJ1-4,TRBV7-8,NA,NA
CSVLSPTGELFF,TGCAGCGTGCTATCGCCCACCGGGGAGCTGTTTTTT,TRBJ2-2,TRBV29-1,NA,NA
CASSSSGVTYGYTF,TGTGCCAGCAGTTCCTCAGGGGTAACCTATGGCTACACCTTC,TRBJ1-2,TRBV27,NA,NA
CASSLPGQFHEQYF,TGCGCCAGCAGCCTACCCGGACAGTTCCACGAGCAGTACTTC,TRBJ2-7,TRBV5-1,NA,few